This T cell receptor beta chain was recorded in a study of T cell changes during pregnancy in multiple sclerosis. V shed 0 bases and J 1 base; nucleotides not matched to a gene: 12. The CDR3 loop spans 19 amino acids. Germline V gene data show CDR1 as SEHNR and CDR2 as FQNEAQ (reference sequence). Measured with immunoSEQ multiplex PCR; TCRdb has only the in-frame clones, and not every one. The sample includes fewer than 45,000 clones, just under 95% of them seen just once. V gene TRBV7-9 combines with J gene TRBJ2-5, with 9 bases that match TRBD1. The TCR originated in a female donor with multiple sclerosis, enrolled in a pregnancy study. The sequences come from CD4+ T cells from peripheral blood mononuclear cells, collected in the first trimester of pregnancy. The CDR3 loop reads CASSLALGDRAKFQETQYF. The CDR3 region has the DNA TGTGCCAGCAGCTTAGCGCTAGGGGACAGGGCGAAATTCCAAGAGACCCAGTACTTC.